This T cell receptor (beta chain) was recorded in a study of tumor-infiltrating lymphocytes in primary liver carcinoma. The CDR3 has 14 residues. V was clipped by 5 bases and J by 2 bases, with 12 bases between them. Per the germline V gene, CDR1 is SGHRS and CDR2 is YFSETQ. TCR beta cDNA was made from 450 to 600 ng total RNA with a constant-region primer. Three rounds of nested multiplex PCR with slightly modified ARM-PCR produced TCR beta libraries. The first two PCR rounds, roughly 9 cycles each, used TRBV1-TRBV30 forward primers and a C-beta reverse primer. TCRdb itself ran the multiplex PCR reads through MiXCR, one entry per CDR3 protein. This table holds approximately 330,000 distinct CDR3 sequences, around three fifths found once. Germline DNA was also extracted, and blood RNA was taken from unsorted whole blood.

The chain joins TRBV5-1 to TRBJ2-3; unclear D gene. The sequenced sample consisted of peripheral blood. The sequence was collected from a man aged 35-49 years with primary liver carcinoma and hepatitis B virus infection. The CDR3 DNA is TGCGCCAGCAGACGGGCCGGTCTCACAGATACGCAGTATTTT. Residues: CASRRAGLTDTQYF.